The next 30 T cell receptor beta chains were all read from a single sample in a study of regulatory T cells after allogeneic stem cell transplantation. The TCR beta CDR3 region was amplified from SMARTer RACE cDNA made from RNA. TCRdb called the 5' RACE reads again in MiXCR, with one record for every CDR3 protein. Of 4,500 or so distinct CDR3 sequences in the sample, approximately 97% were seen once. Sample: sorted CD4+ T cells from blood (whether regulatory or conventional is not recorded), taken 30 days after allogeneic stem cell transplant. These receptor sequences come from a human patient who had an allogeneic stem cell transplant, so the T cells may come from the graft donor.

The chain has TRBV5-1 and TRBJ2-7; 7 bases align to TRBD2. Looked up from germline, CDR1 is SGHRS and CDR2 is YFSETQ. The CDR3 has 15 residues. CDR3 nucleotides: TGCAGCAGCAGCTTGCGAGCGGGATGCAGGTACGGAGAGTACTTC. Amino acids: CSSSLRAGCRYGEYF.

The rearrangement links TRBV2 to TRBJ1-6; D remains unclear. The CDR3 is 15 residues long. Germline V gene data show CDR1 as SNHLY and CDR2 as FYNNEI. V was shortened by 5 bases and J by 18 bases, with 26 bases between the two germline ends. The CDR3: CASSTMSCYNTAHHF. The CDR3 coding sequence is TGTGCCAGCAGTACTATGAGCTGCTATAATACAGCCCACCACTTT.

Remarks on this clonotype: A read error is likely, as this CDR3 ends without the conserved phenylalanine or tryptophan. It is unclear where the CDR3 begins or ends on the DNA, so no DNA is shown, and the CDR3 is as TCRdb lists it. The rearrangement joins TRBV12-3 or TRBV12-4 to TRBJ2-5. The CDR3 is made up of 12 amino acids, end residues included. The CDR3 protein is CASSRGSETRCY.

Points on this clonotype: The junction shows a germline mismatch at one end, possibly a read error. The gene calls are TRBV6-5 and TRBJ2-4, with D perhaps TRBD1 (7 bases). The CDR3 is 13 amino acids. Germline V gene sequence: CDR1 MNHEY, CDR2 SVGAGI. This chain's CDR3 is CARRQGGKNNQHF. Here the CDR3 DNA reads TGTGCCAGGAGGCAGGGGGGAAAAAACAACCAGCACTTC.

The chain links TRBV7-3 to TRBJ2-1; 7 bases line up with TRBD1. The tail of the sequence fits TRBJ2-7 better, so the J call may be wrong. The germline gives CDR1 SGHTA, CDR2 FQGTGA. The CDR3 length is 16 residues. CDR3: CASSARTGCSTDAQYF. The CDR3, as DNA: TGTGCCAGCAGCGCTCGGACAGGATGCAGCACCGATGCGCAGTACTTC.

The V call is TRBV5-1, the J call TRBJ2-7, with TRBD2 as a possible D gene (7 bases). V dropped 1 base and J dropped 10 bases, with 21 bases sitting between them. CDR1 SGHRS and CDR2 YFSETQ come from the germline V gene. This CDR3 has 15 amino acids. The CDR3 sequence: CASSLRGEGDYGQYF. DNA for the CDR3: TGCGCCAGCAGCTTGAGGGGGGAGGGGGATTATGGCCAGTACTTC.

Note on this clonotype: The junction departs from the called germline gene at one end, perhaps through a read error. This chain uses TRBV11-2 with TRBJ2-7; D remains ambiguous. The germline gives CDR1 SGHAT, CDR2 FQNNGV. There are 15 residues in the CDR3. The CDR3 spells CTNSLAPWSPTEHYF. CDR3 in DNA: TGTACCAACAGCTTGGCCCCATGGTCTCCCACCGAGCATTACTTC.

The chain recombines TRBV5-1 with TRBJ2-7; D gene unclear. Trimming took 10 bases from V and 3 from J, leaving 23 bases between them. CDR1 SGHRS and CDR2 YFSETQ come from the germline V gene. This CDR3 has 15 amino acids. The CDR3 region is CAVRANAGAYYEQYF. In DNA, the CDR3 is TGCGCCGTCAGAGCAAATGCCGGAGCCTACTACGAGCAGTACTTC.

Comment on this clonotype: The CDR3 does not end in the conserved phenylalanine or tryptophan, so this is likely a read error. The V gene is TRBV5-4, the J gene TRBJ2-5; no clear D. Between the trimmed V and J ends, which lost 4 bases and 3 bases, there was a span of 16 bases. Germline V gene data show CDR1 as SGHNT and CDR2 as YYREEE (reference sequence). This CDR3 region has 15 residues. This chain's CDR3 is CASSLKGQVKETQYA. The CDR3 coding sequence is TGTGCCAGCAGCCTAAAGGGCCAGGTGAAAGAGACCCAGTACGCC.

This clonotype was counted once. At one end the junction does not follow the germline gene, possibly because of a read error. The CDR3 here is CASCLGAAGPYNEQYF. The CDR3, as DNA: TGTGCCAGCTGCTTGGGCGCGGCGGGCCCTTACAATGAGCAGTATTTC. The chain carries TRBV5-5 and TRBJ2-1; TRBD2 might be the D (5 bases). Germline lookup yields CDR1 SGHKS and CDR2 YYEKEE (reference sequence). The CDR3 is made up of 16 amino acids.

On this clonotype: One junction end does not reproduce the germline sequence, and a read error may be involved. This chain connects TRBV5-1 to TRBJ1-4; D not resolved. CDR1 and CDR2 (germline): SGHRS, YFSETQ. The CDR3 has 14 amino acids. The CDR3 here is CASSSGRANEKLLF. Written as DNA, the CDR3 is TGCGCCAGCAGCTCCGGGAGAGCAAATGAAAAACTGTTATTT.

CDR3 in DNA: TGCGCCAGCACTCGAGCCGCCGGGACAGGATCCTACGAGCAGTACTTC. Translated, it gives CASTRAAGTGSYEQYF. This chain uses TRBV5-1 with TRBJ2-7; 8 nucleotides agree with TRBD1. CDR1 SGHRS and CDR2 YFSETQ come from the germline V gene. Losses at the gene ends were 6 bases for V and 1 base for J; bases not matched to a gene: 12. The CDR3 is 16 amino acids.

The rearrangement joins TRBV20-1 to TRBJ1-5, with unresolved D. The ends were cut back, 3 bases at V and 12 bases at J, with 21 bases in the middle. The V gene's germline CDR1 is DFQATT and CDR2 SNEGSKA (reference sequence). The CDR3 is 14 amino acids. CDR3 amino acids: CSASWVMGNKRQHF. Here the CDR3 DNA reads TGCAGTGCTAGTTGGGTCATGGGCAATAAGCGCCAGCATTTT.

As for this clonotype: Since the CDR3 does not end with the conserved phenylalanine or tryptophan, this likely comes from a read error. The chain employs TRBV5-1 and TRBJ1-4; possible D gene TRBD1, 5 bases. CDR1 and CDR2 (germline): SGHRS, YFSETQ. This CDR3 is built from 14 residues. The CDR3 DNA reads as TGCGCCAGCAGCTCCGGGACGTCTAATGAAAAGCTGTTTTTG. This translates into CASSSGTSNEKLFL.

To note about this clonotype: A junction boundary mismatches the germline segment, possibly from a read error. J is TRBJ2-5 and V is TRBV20-1; the D is unclear. Germline CDR1 DFQATT, CDR2 SNEGSKA (reference sequence). This CDR3 contains 14 residues. CDR3 in DNA: TGCGGTGCTAGGGTCTGGTTGCCCCCGGAGACCCACTACTTC. This gives the protein CGARVWLPPETHYF.

This clonotype was observed a single time. The chain carries TRBV20-1 and TRBJ2-7, with a possible D match to TRBD1 (7 bases). Trimming removed 6 bases at V and 3 bases at J, with 18 bases between. Germline CDR1 DFQATT, CDR2 SNEGSKA (reference sequence). CDR3 length equals 14 residues. The CDR3 loop is CSAKGAGQFYEQYF. CDR3 bases: TGCAGTGCCAAAGGCGCGGGACAGTTCTACGAGCAGTACTTC.

This clonotype was seen only once. This may be a read error: a much more frequent sequence differs by one nucleotide. The rearrangement uses TRBV5-4 and TRBJ2-5, with 7 bases that match TRBD1. Germline CDR1 SGHNT, CDR2 YYREEE (reference sequence). The CDR3 sequence is 14 residues long. CDR3 bases: TGTGCCAGCAGCTGGGTCGACAGGGACGAGACCCAGGACTTC. As protein: CASSWVDRDETQDF.

A note on this clonotype: One end of the junction fails to match germline, which may point to a read error. The chain combines TRBV9 with TRBJ2-7, with D unresolved. The CDR3 runs to 13 residues. Per the germline V gene, CDR1 is SGDLS and CDR2 is YYNGEE. CDR3 sequence: CASRPSALCEQYF. The CDR3 DNA reads TGCGCCAGCAGGCCTTCTGCCTTATGCGAGCAGTACTTC.

The sample holds one count of this clonotype. The chain links TRBV29-1 to TRBJ2-1; 8 positions agree with TRBD1. The V segment lost 6 bases and the J segment 4 bases; nucleotides outside the gene matches: 14. The V gene's germline CDR1 is SQVTM and CDR2 ANQGSEA. The length of the CDR3 is 16 residues. For the CDR3, the DNA is TGCAGCGTGACCACCAGGGCAGGGGGCACGTACAATGAGCAGTTCTTC. This sequence encodes CSVTTRAGGTYNEQFF.

Concerning this clonotype: The junction differs from germline at one of its ends, possibly a read error. The CDR3 nucleotides are TGTGACAGCAGCTCCAGCACTGCTGGGGCGACTAATGAAAAACTGTTTTTT. Its translation: CDSSSSTAGATNEKLFF. The V and J genes are TRBV27 and TRBJ1-4; D possibly corresponds to TRBD1 (5 bases). Germline V lookup: CDR1 MNHEY, CDR2 SMNVEV (reference sequence). This CDR3 is 17 amino acids long.

A remark on this clonotype: A junction end diverges from the germline sequence, so it may reflect a read error. The chain has TRBV29-1 and TRBJ2-1; the match to TRBD1 covers 11 bases. CDR3 length: 16 residues. Looked up from germline, CDR1 is SQVTM and CDR2 is ANQGSEA. As DNA, the CDR3 is TGCAGCGGGACCCGCAGGACAGGGGGCTCGTACAATGAACAGTTCTTC. Translation gives CSGTRRTGGSYNEQFF.

About this clonotype itself: At one end, the junction sequence differs from germline, possibly due to a read error. The chain is built from TRBV11-2 and TRBJ2-7; weak D call: TRBD1 (6 bases). There are 15 residues in the CDR3. Per germline, CDR1 SGHAT and CDR2 FQNNGV. CDR3 nucleotide sequence: TGTGCCAGCAGCTTAGGCCCAGGGGCTCGCTACGCGCAGTACTTC. The encoded protein is CASSLGPGARYAQYF.

With respect to this clonotype: Compared with germline, one end of the junction differs, possibly owing to a read error. V is TRBV5-1 and J is TRBJ2-1; 13 bases fit TRBD2. Germline V gene data show CDR1 as SGHRS and CDR2 as YFSETQ. The CDR3 runs to 18 residues. CDR3: CASSLWTSGSFSDNEQFF. Here the CDR3 DNA reads TGCGCCAGCAGCTTGTGGACTAGCGGGAGTTTCTCCGACAATGAGCAGTTCTTC.

This chain joins TRBV29-1 and TRBJ2-7; D is tentatively TRBD1 or TRBD2 (5 bases each). There are 12 residues in the CDR3. Germline loops: CDR1 SQVTM, CDR2 ANQGSEA. Trimming took off 4 bases at V and 7 bases at J, with 14 bases between the two ends. The CDR3 bases are TGCAGCGTTGGCCGGGGCGGCTTAGAGCAGTACTTC. Translated: CSVGRGGLEQYF.

In this sample, this clonotype turned up once. One junction end disagrees with the germline gene, perhaps due to a read error. The chain is built from TRBV5-1 and TRBJ2-7; 7 bases map to TRBD2. This CDR3 region has 16 residues. Per germline, CDR1 SGHRS and CDR2 YFSETQ. For the CDR3, the DNA is TGCGCCAGTCAACCTGGGACGAGCGGGGACTACTACGAGCAGTCCTTC. This gives the protein CASQPGTSGDYYEQSF.

Turning to this clonotype: With a much larger clone just one base away, this may be a read error. J is TRBJ1-5 and V is TRBV19, with D possibly being TRBD1 (5 bases). CDR1 and CDR2 from the germline V gene are LNHDA and SQIVND (reference sequence). CDR3 length: 14 residues. CDR3 sequence (DNA): TGTGCCAGTAGTCCCGGGACGGACAATCAGCCCCAGCGTTTT. It is translated as CASSPGTDNQPQRF.

As for this clonotype: Relative to the germline gene, one junction end is altered; a read error may explain this. This sequence joins TRBV7-3 and TRBJ2-1, with D possibly matching TRBD1 (5 bases). The J call may be mistaken, given a closer DNA end match to TRBJ2-7. Per germline, CDR1 SGHTA and CDR2 FQGTGA. The CDR3 sequence is 15 residues long. The CDR3 region has the DNA TGTGCCAGCAGCGTAACAGGCCCATATTACAATGAGCAGTACTTC. This codes for CASSVTGPYYNEQYF.

Concerning this clonotype itself: The junction departs from germline at one end; a sequencing error may be responsible. The CDR3 DNA reads as TGCAGTACTAGGTGGGGAATAGACAATAAGACGCAGCAATTT. It encodes CSTRWGIDNKTQQF. The chain recombines TRBV20-1 with TRBJ1-5, with D hard to call. The CDR3 runs 14 residues. Germline V lookup: CDR1 DFQATT, CDR2 SNEGSKA (reference sequence).

The J gene is TRBJ2-6, the V gene TRBV6-6; D unclear. Germline assignment: CDR1 MNHNY and CDR2 SVGAGI (reference sequence). V was shortened by 2 bases and J by 8 bases, with 1 base between the two germline ends. The CDR3 totals 11 residues. CDR3 in DNA: TGTGCCAGCAGTTACCCCAACGTCCTGACTTTC. Translating gives CASSYPNVLTF.

Of note for this clonotype: The germline gene is not matched at one end of the junction; a read error may be the cause. The rearrangement joins TRBV20-1 to TRBJ2-3; D may be TRBD2 (6 bases). The length of the CDR3 is 15 residues. Germline V gene lookup returns CDR1 DFQATT and CDR2 SNEGSKA (reference sequence). CDR3 protein: CVARDPSGERDTQDF. CDR3 nucleotides: TGCGTTGCTAGAGATCCATCGGGAGAGAGAGATACGCAGGATTTT.